This TCR beta chain was retrieved from a study of T cell repertoires in cytomegalovirus infection. Study conclusions and caveats: It was HLA-C-restricted CMV-specific TCR beta clonotypes that dominated the response ex vivo. Carriage of CMV together with the relevant HLA was identifiable through cumulative public TCR beta family frequency.

V lost 1 base, J lost 2 bases, and 18 bases lay in between. Germline lookup yields CDR1 SGHVS and CDR2 FNYEAQ. The CDR3 consists of 17 residues. This clonotype showed up just a few times. Its antigen is as yet unknown. Via MiXCR, TCRdb re-called the reads, giving one row per CDR3 protein. The repertoire holds roughly 860,000 distinct CDR3 sequences, with 30% to 35% as singletons. This TCR came from a human donor in good health (CMV status not recorded). Some clones in this sample may be carry-over from other donors' samples. The specimen comprised cultured CD8+ T cells from PBMCs, sampled from culture after CMV antigen stimulation. The chain joins TRBV7-6 to TRBJ2-7; a weak D match, TRBD2 (5 bases). The CDR3 spells CASSLGGGGKWTYEQYF. In DNA form, the CDR3 reads TGTGCCAGCAGCTTAGGAGGCGGAGGCAAATGGACCTACGAGCAGTACTTC.